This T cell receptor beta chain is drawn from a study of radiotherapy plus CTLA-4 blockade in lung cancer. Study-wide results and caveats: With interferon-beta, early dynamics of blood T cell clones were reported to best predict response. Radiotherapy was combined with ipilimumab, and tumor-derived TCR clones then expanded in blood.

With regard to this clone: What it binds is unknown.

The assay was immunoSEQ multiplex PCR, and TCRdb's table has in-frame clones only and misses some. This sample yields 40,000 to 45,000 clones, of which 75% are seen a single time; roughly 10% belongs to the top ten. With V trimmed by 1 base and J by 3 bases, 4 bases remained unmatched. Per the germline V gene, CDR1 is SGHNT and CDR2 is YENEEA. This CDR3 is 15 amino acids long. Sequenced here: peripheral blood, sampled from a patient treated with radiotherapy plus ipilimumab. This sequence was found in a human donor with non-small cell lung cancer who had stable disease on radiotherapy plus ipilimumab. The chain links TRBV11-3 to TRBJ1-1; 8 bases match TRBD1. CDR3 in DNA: TGTGCCAGCAGCTTAGGGGGACAGGTCGACACTGAAGCTTTCTTT. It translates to CASSLGGQVDTEAFF.